The 9 T cell receptor beta chains below come from one sample, sequenced in a study of glioma-infiltrating T cells (dated by TCRdb to 2015 to 2016). For sequencing, an Illumina MiSeq was employed. TCR alpha and beta CDR3 regions were amplified with the iRepertoire nested amplicon-rescue multiplex PCR (arm-PCR) platform from RNA. Starting from the raw public reads, TCRdb applied fastp trimming at Q25, assembled clones with MiXCR and retained in-frame beta chains. Entries are consolidated by CDR3 protein sequence, retaining the most common genes and DNA. This sample has around 190,000 distinct CDR3 sequences in its table, and around 40% of those were observed once. In total, the top ten clones hold roughly 5.2% of the sample. The material sequenced was glioma tissue, nonneoplastic brain tissue, or PBMCs (not recorded which). The receptors here all came from a human donor with low-grade glioma or glioblastoma, undergoing nonglioma brain surgery, or in good health (not recorded which).

This clonotype showed up just a few times. The chain links TRBV29-1 to TRBJ2-3; 9 nucleotides line up with TRBD2. After removal of 7 bases from V and 2 bases from J, the junction contained 4 bases not matched to a gene. This CDR3 spans 13 amino acids. The germline CDR1 and CDR2 sequences are SQVTM and ANQGSEA. The CDR3 region is CSARLAATDTQYF. In nucleotides, the CDR3 is TGCAGCGCCAGACTAGCGGCCACAGATACGCAGTATTTT.

Comments on this clonotype: A read error may produce the germline difference seen at one junction end. The chain uses TRBV28 and TRBJ1-5; D uncertain. There are 17 residues in the CDR3. Germline V CDR1 and CDR2: MDHEN, SYDVKM. The CDR3 bases are TGTGCCAGCATCCAGACGGGAGGGCTGGATAGCAATCACCCCCATCATTTT. The encoded protein is CASIQTGGLDSNHPHHF.

This clonotype was recorded at least ten times. J is TRBJ2-7 and V is TRBV7-9; possible D gene TRBD1, 5 bases. The V gene lost 3 bases and the J gene lost 3 bases, with 12 bases spanning the gap. In germline, CDR1 is SEHNR, CDR2 FQNEAQ (reference sequence). The CDR3 runs to 14 residues. DNA of the CDR3: TGTGCCAGCAGCTTCCCCGACAGAGGCTACGAGCAGTACTTC. As protein: CASSFPDRGYEQYF.

There are a few counts of this clonotype. V gene TRBV5-1 combines with J gene TRBJ1-1, with no clear D. Germline-derived CDR1 and CDR2 are SGHRS and YFSETQ. V lost 1 base, J lost 1 base, and 5 bases lay in between. The CDR3 totals 13 residues. CDR3 sequence reads: CASSLQANTEAFF. DNA of the CDR3: TGCGCCAGCAGCTTGCAAGCGAACACTGAAGCTTTCTTT. Combining the CDR3 with reference TRBV5-1 and TRBJ1-1 gives the whole variable domain KAGVTQTPRYLIKTRGQQVTLSCSPISGHRSVSWYQQTPGQGLQFLFEYFSETQRNKGNFPGRFSGRQFSNSRSEMNVSTLELGDSALYLCASSLQANTEAFFGQGTRLTVV.

To note about this clonotype: One base away lies a much larger clone, so this may be a sequencing read error. This chain uses TRBV10-3 with TRBJ1-1, with D possibly matching TRBD1 (6 bases). Germline V gives CDR1 ENHRY, CDR2 SYGVKD. This CDR3 is 14 amino acids long. Between the trimmed V and J ends, which lost 2 bases and 4 bases, there was a span of 11 bases. Here the CDR3 DNA reads TGTGCCATCAGTGAGGGGGGGGCGAGCACTGAAGCTTTCTTT. Amino acids: CAISEGGASTEAFF.

Comment on this clonotype: With a much larger clone just one base away, this may be a read error. The chain joins TRBV20-1 to TRBJ1-1; perhaps TRBD1 as D (5 bases). Trimming cost V 1 base and J 4 bases, with 13 bases left between them. The CDR3 spans 14 residues. CDR1 and CDR2 (germline): DFQATT, SNEGSKA (reference sequence). The CDR3 DNA is TGCAGTGCTAGAGGGGGGGAGCGGGTCACTGAAGCTTTCTTT. This encodes CSARGGERVTEAFF.

This rearrangement joins TRBV20-1 to TRBJ2-2, with 8 bases fitting TRBD2. The CDR3 runs to 20 residues. With V trimmed by 5 bases and J by 2 bases, 22 bases remained unmatched. The germline V gene encodes CDR1 DFQATT and CDR2 SNEGSKA (reference sequence). The chain's CDR3 is CSARPTSGTALFFNTGELFF. CDR3 nucleotides: TGCAGTGCTCGCCCTACTAGCGGAACGGCCCTATTTTTTAACACCGGGGAGCTGTTTTTT.

The rearrangement joins TRBV5-1 to TRBJ2-1; TRBD2 might be the D (5 bases). The CDR3 runs 15 residues. The V end was cut by 6 bases, the J end by 0 bases, with 13 bases between. Germline CDR1 and CDR2: SGHRS and YFSETQ. The CDR3 here is CASTETTNSYNEQFF. The CDR3 coding sequence is TGCGCCAGCACCGAGACTACAAACTCCTACAATGAGCAGTTCTTC.

In nucleotides, the CDR3 is TGTGCCAGCAGTCCCCTCGGGACACCCTGGAATGAGCAGTTCTTC. Translated: CASSPLGTPWNEQFF. The V gene is TRBV27, the J gene TRBJ2-1; TRBD1 might be the D (6 bases). Trimming removed 5 bases from V and 7 bases from J, with 18 bases in between. The CDR3 runs 15 residues. Germline V gene lookup returns CDR1 MNHEY and CDR2 SMNVEV (reference sequence).